A single sample is the source of the 4 T cell receptor beta chains below, sequenced in a study of CD8 T cells in Susac syndrome. Random hexamers were used to reverse transcribe about 0.5 to 1 ug of RNA. MiXCR, applied by TCRdb to the immunoSEQ multiplex PCR reads, yields one record per CDR3 protein. The sample has 200,000 or so distinct CDR3 sequences; over 90% are singletons. Sample: CD8+ T cells from PBMCs. These receptors all come from a human donor with Susac syndrome.

The CDR3 nucleotides read TGTGCCAGCAGTTTGGGACTTAATGAAAAACTGTTTTTT. As protein: CASSLGLNEKLFF. The V gene is TRBV12-3 or TRBV12-4, the J gene TRBJ1-4, with D possibly being TRBD1 (5 bases). Trimming removed 3 bases from V and 4 bases from J, with 6 bases in between. The CDR3 runs to 13 residues.

V usage is TRBV2 and J usage is TRBJ1-2; D ambiguous. The CDR3 has 16 amino acids. V lost 1 base and J lost 2, with 14 bases in between. The germline V gene has CDR1 SNHLY and CDR2 FYNNEI. In nucleotides, the CDR3 is TGTGCCAGCAGTGAAGGGCTCGCGGCAGTAAACTATGGCTACACCTTC. Translation: CASSEGLAAVNYGYTF.

The rearrangement uses TRBV5-1 and TRBJ2-5; D remains unclear. V lost 0 bases, J lost 3 bases, and 12 bases lay in between. The CDR3 covers 15 residues. CDR1 SGHRS and CDR2 YFSETQ come from the germline V gene. CDR3 region: CASSLAQHSKETQYF. CDR3 in DNA: TGCGCCAGCAGCTTGGCTCAGCATTCTAAAGAGACCCAGTACTTC. The full variable domain, with the rest looked up from reference TRBV5-1 and TRBJ2-5, is KAGVTQTPRYLIKTRGQQVTLSCSPISGHRSVSWYQQTPGQGLQFLFEYFSETQRNKGNFPGRFSGRQFSNSRSEMNVSTLELGDSALYLCASSLAQHSKETQYFGPGTRLLVL.

The V and J genes are TRBV11-1 and TRBJ2-5; the D call may be TRBD1 or TRBD2 (5 bases each). V lost 2 bases to trimming and J lost 3 bases, with 10 bases between them. CDR1 is SGHAT, CDR2 FQDESV, per germline (reference sequence). The CDR3 loop spans 14 amino acids. CDR3 nucleotide sequence: TGTGCCAGCAGCTTACTTCAGGGAGAAGAGACCCAGTACTTC. Its translation: CASSLLQGEETQYF.